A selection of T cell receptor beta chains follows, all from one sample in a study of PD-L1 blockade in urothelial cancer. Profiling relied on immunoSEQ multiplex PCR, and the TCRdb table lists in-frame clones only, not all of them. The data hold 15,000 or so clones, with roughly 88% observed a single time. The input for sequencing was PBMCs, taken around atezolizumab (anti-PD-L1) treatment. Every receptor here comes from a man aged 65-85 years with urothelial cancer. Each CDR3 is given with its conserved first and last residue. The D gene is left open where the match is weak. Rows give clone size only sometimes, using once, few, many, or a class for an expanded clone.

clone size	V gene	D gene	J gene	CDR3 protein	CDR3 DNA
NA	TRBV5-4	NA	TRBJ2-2	CASSLGLGGPTGELFF	TGTGCCAGCAGCTTGGGGTTGGGGGGGCCCACCGGGGAGCTGTTTTTT
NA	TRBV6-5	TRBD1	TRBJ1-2	CASSYSRTGGGYGYTF	TGTGCCAGCAGTTACTCTCGTACAGGGGGCGGCTATGGCTACACCTTC
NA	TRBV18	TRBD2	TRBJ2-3	CASSPLSLLGTSKRDTQYF	TGTGCCAGCTCACCACTAAGTCTATTAGGGACTAGTAAAAGAGATACGCAGTATTTT
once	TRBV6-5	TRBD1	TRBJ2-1	CASRGQQYNEQFF	TGTGCCAGCAGGGGACAGCAGTACAATGAGCAGTTCTTC
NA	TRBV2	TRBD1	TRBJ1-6	CASSGQGAYSPLHF	TGTGCCAGCAGTGGACAGGGGGCTTATTCACCCCTCCACTTT
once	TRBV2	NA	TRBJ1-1	CASKETGRTRTNTEAFF	TGTGCCAGCAAGGAAACAGGCCGTACGAGGACCAACACTGAAGCTTTCTTT
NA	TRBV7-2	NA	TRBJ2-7	CASSAPGGTYEQYF	TGTGCCAGCAGCGCCCCAGGGGGGACCTACGAGCAGTACTTC
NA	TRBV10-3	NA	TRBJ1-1	CAISGDRTEAFF	TGTGCCATCAGTGGAGACAGGACTGAAGCTTTCTTT
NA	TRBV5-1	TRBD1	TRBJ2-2	CASSFDRGKNTGELFF	TGCGCCAGCAGCTTCGACAGGGGGAAGAACACCGGGGAGCTGTTTTTT
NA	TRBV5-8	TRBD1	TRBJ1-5	CASSVTPRGHQPQHF	TGTGCCAGCAGCGTAACCCCCAGGGGGCACCAGCCCCAGCATTTT
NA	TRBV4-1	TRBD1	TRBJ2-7	CASSPGTGADEQYF	TGCGCCAGCAGCCCCGGGACAGGGGCTGACGAGCAGTACTTC
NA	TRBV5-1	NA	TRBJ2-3	CASSFGDTNTDTQYF	TGCGCCAGCAGCTTCGGGGACACCAACACAGATACGCAGTATTTT
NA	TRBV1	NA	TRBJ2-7	CTSSQDVPGKVYEQYF	TGCACCAGCAGCCAAGATGTCCCGGGGAAGGTCTACGAGCAGTACTTC
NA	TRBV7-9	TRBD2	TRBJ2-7	CASSYSGGRIYEQYF	TGTGCCAGCAGCTATAGCGGGGGGCGAATTTACGAGCAGTACTTC
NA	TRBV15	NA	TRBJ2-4	CATSTENIQYF	TGTGCCACCAGCACCGAAAACATTCAGTACTTC
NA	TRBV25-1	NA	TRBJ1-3	CASSLGALVTSGNTIYF	TGTGCCAGCAGTCTTGGAGCCCTGGTTACCTCTGGAAACACCATATATTTT
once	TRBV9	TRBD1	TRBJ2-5	CASSVGQGTQETQYF	TGTGCCAGCAGCGTGGGACAGGGAACCCAAGAGACCCAGTACTTC